Below are 19 T cell receptor beta chains sequenced from a single sample in a study of blood T cell repertoires in COVID-19. The data were produced by immunoSEQ multiplex PCR, yet TCRdb's version contains in-frame clones alone and is incomplete. Counted here are 150,000 or so clones, 90% occurring once; the ten biggest clones make up around 17%. Sequenced sample: peripheral blood. Every receptor here comes from a man aged 55 to 70 with active or convalescent COVID-19.

The rearrangement uses TRBV29-1 and TRBJ2-2; possibly TRBD2 for D (6 bases). There are 14 residues in the CDR3. Germline values: CDR1 SQVTM, CDR2 ANQGSEA. V was clipped by 1 base and J by 5 bases, with 11 bases between them. The CDR3 reads CSVEAYSGTGELFF. The CDR3 DNA sequence: TGCAGCGTTGAAGCTTATAGCGGTACCGGGGAGCTGTTTTTT.

The CDR3 sequence is CASSVSRAEQYF. The CDR3 nucleotides are TGCGCCAGCAGCGTTAGCAGAGCCGAGCAGTACTTC. The chain has TRBV5-1 and TRBJ2-7, with unresolved D. The germline V and J ends were trimmed by 4 bases and 6 bases, with 11 bases remaining between them. This CDR3 has 12 residues. Per germline, CDR1 SGHRS and CDR2 YFSETQ.

V usage is TRBV19 and J usage is TRBJ1-2; TRBD1 aligns across 8 bases. J lost 2 bases, V lost 4 bases, and 3 bases had no gene match. This CDR3 comprises 14 residues. Germline V CDR1 and CDR2: LNHDA, SQIVND (reference sequence). The CDR3 DNA follows: TGTGCCAGTAGTAGAACAGGGGGGAACTATGGCTACACCTTC. It codes for CASSRTGGNYGYTF.

The CDR3 spells CASRSQGLNTEAFF. Here the CDR3 DNA reads TGTGCCAGCAGATCACAGGGGTTGAACACTGAAGCTTTCTTT. The chain uses TRBV28 and TRBJ1-1; 7 positions agree with TRBD1. The CDR3 runs 14 residues. Germline lookup yields CDR1 MDHEN and CDR2 SYDVKM. V shed 6 bases, J shed 0 bases, and the junction held 4 bases outside the gene matches.

The chain is built from TRBV27 and TRBJ2-7; 7 bases are a match to TRBD2. The CDR3 sequence is 15 residues long. The germline CDR1 and CDR2 sequences are MNHEY and SMNVEV (reference sequence). Losses at the gene ends were 6 bases for V and 3 bases for J; bases not matched to a gene: 11. The CDR3, as DNA: TGTGCCAGCAGCTATGCGGGGGATCCTTACTACGAGCAGTACTTC. It specifies CASSYAGDPYYEQYF.

This chain connects TRBV6-5 to TRBJ1-2; 7 bases line up with TRBD1. The V gene end was trimmed by 5 bases and the J gene end by 5 bases; junction bases not matched to a gene: 5. Germline V gene data show CDR1 as MNHEY and CDR2 as SVGAGI. This CDR3 is built from 13 residues. In nucleotides, the CDR3 is TGTGCCAGCAGTCCTGACAGGGATTATGGCTACACCTTC. This sequence encodes CASSPDRDYGYTF.

V is TRBV19 and J is TRBJ2-1, with TRBD2 as a possible D gene (6 bases). This CDR3 spans 15 amino acids. V gave up 3 bases and J gave up 0 bases, with 9 bases separating them. The germline V gene has CDR1 LNHDA and CDR2 SQIVND (reference sequence). The CDR3 sequence is CASSIRGSSYNEQFF. CDR3 DNA: TGTGCCAGTAGTATTCGGGGGAGCTCCTACAATGAGCAGTTCTTC.

V gene TRBV5-6 combines with J gene TRBJ2-2; 16 bases align to TRBD2. Unmatched junction bases numbered 7, after V lost 4 bases and J lost 1 base. Germline CDR1 SGHDT, CDR2 YYEEEE. This CDR3 contains 19 residues. CDR3 region: CASSPTGLAGGLNTGELFF. The DNA of the CDR3 is TGTGCCAGCAGCCCGACGGGACTAGCGGGGGGGCTGAACACCGGGGAGCTGTTTTTT.

This chain connects TRBV18 to TRBJ1-1; unclear D gene. The V end lost 3 bases, the J end lost 6 bases, and 11 bases lay between the germline ends. The CDR3 contains 13 residues. Germline V gene data show CDR1 as KGHSH and CDR2 as LQKENI. This CDR3 is CASSPMASAEAFF. The CDR3 coding sequence is TGTGCCAGCTCACCGATGGCCAGCGCTGAAGCTTTCTTT.

The genes are TRBV5-1 and TRBJ2-1; 10 nucleotides align to TRBD1. Germline V gives CDR1 SGHRS, CDR2 YFSETQ. Trimming removed 4 bases from V and 1 base from J; junction bases left unmatched: 5. CDR3 size: 16 residues. The CDR3 reads CASSERQGASYNEQFF. CDR3 sequence (DNA): TGCGCCAGCAGCGAACGACAGGGGGCATCCTACAATGAGCAGTTCTTC.

V and J are TRBV7-2 and TRBJ1-3; the D is unclear. There are 14 residues in the CDR3. V was clipped by 4 bases and J by 3 bases, with 10 bases between them. The germline CDR1 and CDR2 sequences are SGHTA and FQGNSA. CDR3 residues: CASSSQPGGNTIYF. The CDR3 DNA reads TGTGCCAGCAGCTCTCAACCGGGTGGAAACACCATATATTTT.

This clone was detected only once. The chain employs TRBV18 and TRBJ1-1; possible D gene TRBD1, 6 bases. The CDR3 has 15 residues. Per the germline V gene, CDR1 is KGHSH and CDR2 is LQKENI. The germline V and J ends were trimmed by 0 bases and 5 bases, with 13 bases remaining between them. CDR3 sequence reads: CASSPPTGMSTEAFF. The CDR3 DNA is TGTGCCAGCTCACCACCTACAGGGATGAGTACTGAAGCTTTCTTT.

The chain uses TRBV10-2 and TRBJ2-1; TRBD2 aligns across 9 bases. Germline loops: CDR1 WSHSY, CDR2 SAAADI. The CDR3 totals 13 residues. Germline trimming cut 5 bases from V and 9 bases from J; bases unmatched to any gene: 5. CDR3 region: CASSSGREGEQFF. The CDR3 DNA reads TGCGCCAGCAGTTCTGGGCGGGAGGGTGAGCAGTTCTTC.

This clone is a singleton in its sample. The rearrangement links TRBV11-1 to TRBJ2-5; 7 bases fit TRBD2. V lost 1 base and J lost 4; bases outside the gene matches: 9. This CDR3 spans 16 amino acids. Per the germline V gene, CDR1 is SGHAT and CDR2 is FQDESV (reference sequence). The DNA of the CDR3 is TGTGCCAGCAGCTTAGGAAGCGGGGCTTTAGGAGAGACCCAGTACTTC. It yields the protein CASSLGSGALGETQYF.

The table lists this clone with a count of one. The rearrangement links TRBV3-1 (or the pseudogene TRBV3-2) to TRBJ1-3; D possibly corresponds to TRBD1 (6 bases). Per germline, CDR1 LGHDT and CDR2 YNNKEL (reference sequence). This CDR3 region has 14 residues. Trimming took 3 bases from V and 3 from J, leaving 9 bases between them. The CDR3 here is CASSHQGFGNTIYF. DNA for the CDR3: TGTGCCAGCAGCCACCAGGGGTTTGGAAACACCATATATTTT.

The chain combines TRBV6-5 with TRBJ2-3, with D uncertain. The V gene's germline CDR1 is MNHEY and CDR2 SVGAGI. The ends were cut back, 7 bases at V and 0 bases at J, with 14 bases in the middle. The CDR3 runs to 15 residues. The CDR3 region has the DNA TGTGCCAGCAATTTTATACTCCCTAGCACAGATACGCAGTATTTT. Translated: CASNFILPSTDTQYF.

This rearrangement joins TRBV5-1 to TRBJ2-5; D might be TRBD1 (6 bases). The germline V gene has CDR1 SGHRS and CDR2 YFSETQ. This CDR3 is 16 amino acids long. V was shortened by 1 base and J by 5 bases, with 18 bases between the two germline ends. As DNA, the CDR3 is TGCGCCAGCAGCTTGAGGACAGCCGGGGAGTGGGAGACCCAGTACTTC. Its translation: CASSLRTAGEWETQYF. The complete variable domain, with remaining parts taken from reference TRBV5-1 and TRBJ2-5, reads KAGVTQTPRYLIKTRGQQVTLSCSPISGHRSVSWYQQTPGQGLQFLFEYFSETQRNKGNFPGRFSGRQFSNSRSEMNVSTLELGDSALYLCASSLRTAGEWETQYFGPGTRLLVL.

The chain employs TRBV18 and TRBJ2-1; 7 nucleotides align to TRBD1. The CDR3 totals 15 residues. The germline CDR1 and CDR2 sequences are KGHSH and LQKENI. With V trimmed by 4 bases and J by 5 bases, 8 bases remained unmatched. In nucleotides, the CDR3 is TGTGCCAGCTCACGCACGACAGGGCACCACAATGAGCAGTTCTTC. Its protein product is CASSRTTGHHNEQFF.

This clone showed up just once. J is TRBJ2-1 and V is TRBV7-2, with 7 bases identical to TRBD2. Trimming removed 5 bases from V and 1 base from J; junction bases left unmatched: 8. CDR1 and CDR2 (germline): SGHTA, FQGNSA. The CDR3 contains 16 residues. The CDR3 DNA follows: TGTGCCAGCAGCATCGTGGGGGGGGGATCCTACAATGAGCAGTTCTTC. It is translated as CASSIVGGGSYNEQFF.